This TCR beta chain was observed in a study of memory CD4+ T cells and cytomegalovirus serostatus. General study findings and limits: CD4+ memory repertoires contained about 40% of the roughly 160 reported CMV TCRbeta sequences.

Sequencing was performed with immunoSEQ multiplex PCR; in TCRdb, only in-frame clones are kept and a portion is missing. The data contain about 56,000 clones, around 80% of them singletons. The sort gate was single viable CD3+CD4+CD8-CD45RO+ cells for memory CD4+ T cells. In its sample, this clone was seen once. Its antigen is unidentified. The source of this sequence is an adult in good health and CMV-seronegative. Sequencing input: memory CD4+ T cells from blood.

CDR3 coding DNA: TGTGCCAGCTCACCACCGATGAGGGAACCTAACTATGGCTACACCTTC. Amino acids: CASSPPMREPNYGYTF. This chain links TRBV18 with TRBJ1-2; D uncertain. The V end was cut by 0 bases, the J end by 0 bases, with 11 bases between. The CDR3 length is 16 residues. In germline, CDR1 is KGHSH, CDR2 LQKENI.